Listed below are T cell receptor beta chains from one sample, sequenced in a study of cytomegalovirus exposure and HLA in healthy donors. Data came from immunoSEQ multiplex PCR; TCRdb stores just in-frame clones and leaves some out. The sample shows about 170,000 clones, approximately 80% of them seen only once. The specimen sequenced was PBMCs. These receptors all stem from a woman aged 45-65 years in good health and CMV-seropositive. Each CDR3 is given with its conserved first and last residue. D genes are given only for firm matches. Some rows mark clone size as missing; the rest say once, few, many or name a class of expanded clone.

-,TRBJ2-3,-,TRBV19,CASSIAAQGTDTQYF,TGTGCCAGTAGTATAGCTGCCCAGGGGACAGATACGCAGTATTTT
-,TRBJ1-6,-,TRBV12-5,CASGLKDIENSPLHF,TGTGCTAGTGGTTTGAAAGACATAGAGAATTCACCCCTCCACTTT
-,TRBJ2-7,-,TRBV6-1,CASSDGGDTDEQYF,TGTGCCAGCAGTGATGGGGGGGACACTGACGAGCAGTACTTC
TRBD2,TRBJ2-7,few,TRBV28,CASTPSGKASGSREQYF,TGTGCCAGCACACCGTCGGGTAAGGCTAGCGGGAGTCGCGAGCAGTACTTC
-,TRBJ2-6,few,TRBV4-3,CASSPGGSGANVLTF,TGCGCCAGCAGCCCCGGGGGCTCTGGGGCCAACGTCCTGACTTTC
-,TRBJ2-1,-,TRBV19,CASSIRANSYNEQFF,TGTGCCAGTAGTATTCGAGCGAACTCCTACAATGAGCAGTTCTTC
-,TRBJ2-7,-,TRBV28,CASSSGLPSGEQYF,TGTGCCAGCAGTTCCGGACTACCGAGTGGCGAGCAGTACTTC
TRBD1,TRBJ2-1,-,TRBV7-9,CASSLPPGQGAEQFF,TGTGCCAGCAGCTTACCTCCGGGACAGGGGGCCGAGCAGTTCTTC
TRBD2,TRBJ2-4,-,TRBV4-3,CASSQERGSGKLAKNIQYF,TGCGCCAGCAGCCAAGAGCGGGGTAGCGGGAAGTTGGCCAAAAACATTCAGTACTTC
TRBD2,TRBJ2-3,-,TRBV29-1,CSVDGAGVADTQYF,TGCAGCGTTGACGGAGCGGGAGTAGCAGATACGCAGTATTTT
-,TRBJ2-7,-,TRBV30,CAWSRSGFEQYF,TGTGCCTGGAGTCGGAGCGGGTTCGAGCAGTACTTC
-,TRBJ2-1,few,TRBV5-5,CASSLAGEGSYNEQFF,TGTGCCAGCAGCTTGGCGGGAGAAGGCTCCTACAATGAGCAGTTCTTC
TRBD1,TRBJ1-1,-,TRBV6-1,CASSQGTGTEAFF,TGTGCCAGCAGCCAAGGGACAGGAACTGAAGCTTTCTTT
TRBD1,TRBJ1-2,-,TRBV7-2,CASSLSGTGSYGYTF,TGTGCCAGCAGCCTTTCCGGGACAGGGAGCTATGGCTACACCTTC